This note documents a single TCR beta chain sequence. The data were obtained in a study of blood T cell repertoires in COVID-19. As for the study in general: Donors in the United States, Italy and Spain gave samples during acute or convalescent COVID-19. Sources were T cells, B-cell-depleted T cells, or PBMCs; the material itself was cDNA or gDNA.

In the authors' workflow: Researchers report that nucleated cell counts were estimated from reference gene primer amplification. The data were produced by immunoSEQ multiplex PCR, yet TCRdb's version contains in-frame clones alone and is incomplete. The V and J calls and the clone size are those of that table, but D and trimming were determined from the DNA. The sample holds some 26,000 clones, roughly 88% seen once. The CDR3 has 13 amino acids. Germline CDR1 and CDR2: MNHNY and SVGAGI (reference sequence). V shed 5 bases and J shed 4 bases, with 11 bases lying between them. Sequencing input: peripheral blood. This TCR derives from a woman in her forties or fifties with active COVID-19. V gene TRBV6-6 combines with J gene TRBJ1-1; D is unresolved. The CDR3 region has the DNA TGTGCCAGCAGTGCAGTGAGGAGCACTGAAGCTTTCTTT. It specifies CASSAVRSTEAFF.